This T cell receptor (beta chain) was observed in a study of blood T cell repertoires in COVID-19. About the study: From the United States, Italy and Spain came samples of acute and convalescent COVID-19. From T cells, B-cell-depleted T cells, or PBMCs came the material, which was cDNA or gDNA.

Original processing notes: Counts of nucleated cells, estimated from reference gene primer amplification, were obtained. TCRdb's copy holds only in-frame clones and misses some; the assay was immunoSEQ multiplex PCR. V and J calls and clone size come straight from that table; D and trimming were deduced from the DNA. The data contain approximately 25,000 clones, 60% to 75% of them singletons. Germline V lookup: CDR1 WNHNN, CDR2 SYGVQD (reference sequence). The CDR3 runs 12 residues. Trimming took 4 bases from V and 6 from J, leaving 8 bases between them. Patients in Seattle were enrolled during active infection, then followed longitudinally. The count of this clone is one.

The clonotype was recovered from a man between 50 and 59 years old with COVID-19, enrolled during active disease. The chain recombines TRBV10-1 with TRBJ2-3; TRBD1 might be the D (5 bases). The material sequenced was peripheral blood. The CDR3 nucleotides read TGCGCCAGCAGTGGACAGTCCGATACGCAGTATTTT. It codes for CASSGQSDTQYF.